This T cell receptor (beta chain) was profiled in a study of blood T cell repertoires in COVID-19. Overall study: Some COVID-19 samples were acute and others convalescent; all came from the United States, Italy and Spain. The cDNA or gDNA used as material had been derived from T cells, B-cell-depleted T cells, or PBMCs.

Study processing details: Amplification of reference gene primers was used by the study to estimate nucleated cell counts. Assay used: immunoSEQ multiplex PCR; TCRdb lists only in-frame clones, some missing. V, J and clone size derive from that table, while D and trimming were established from the DNA sequence. The sample carries around 85,000 clones, roughly 89% recorded once. V shed 5 bases and J shed 11 bases, with 15 bases lying between them. The CDR3 length is 12 residues. From germline, CDR1 is MNHEY and CDR2 SVGAGI. Source material: peripheral blood. This receptor was obtained from a man aged 55 to 69 with acute or convalescent COVID-19. The chain couples TRBV6-5 to TRBJ1-1; the D is unclear. CDR3 sequence: CASSPPGFGAFF. CDR3 DNA: TGTGCCAGCAGTCCCCCCGGATTCGGGGCTTTCTTT.